The 22 T cell receptor beta chains listed next were all sequenced from one sample in a study of a mutant IDH1 vaccine in newly diagnosed glioma. Libraries were prepared by immunoSEQ multiplex PCR; TCRdb keeps only in-frame clonotypes and omits some of them. The sample includes around 52,000 clones, over 65% seen only once; the top ten take 10% to 15%. Time point given: week 35, safety follow-up. Vaccination comprised doses that each held 300 ug of mutant IDH1 20-mer peptide, plus topical imiquimod. No antigen has been assigned to these receptors. The sequenced sample was PBMCs, obtained from a glioma patient whose treatment included an IDH1 peptide vaccine. These receptors all stem from a man in his forties or fifties with glioma.

The CDR3 DNA follows: TGCGCCAGCAGCCAGAGCGGACCGAGTCAATCCACCATATATTTT. It yields the protein CASSQSGPSQSTIYF. The gene calls are TRBV4-3 and TRBJ1-3; D is uncertain. V lost 3 bases and J 9 bases, leaving 18 bases between the germline ends. This CDR3 is 15 amino acids long. The germline V gene has CDR1 LGHNA and CDR2 YSLEER.

The table lists this clone with a few counts. The CDR3 protein is CASWAQGGYTEAFF. CDR3 DNA: TGTGCCAGCTGGGCTCAGGGGGGCTACACTGAAGCTTTCTTT. The genes are TRBV2 and TRBJ1-1, with 7 bases aligning to TRBD1. This CDR3 region has 14 residues. V lost 8 bases and J lost 3; bases outside the gene matches: 9. Germline V gives CDR1 SNHLY, CDR2 FYNNEI. The full variable domain, rest sourced from reference TRBV2 and TRBJ1-1, is EPEVTQTPSHQVTQMGQEVILRCVPISNHLYFYWYRQILGQKVEFLVSFYNNEISEKSEIFDDQFSVERPDGSNFTLKIRSTKLEDSAMYFCASWAQGGYTEAFFGQGTRLTVV.

J is TRBJ2-5 and V is TRBV5-6; 8 nucleotides line up with TRBD2. V trimming: 0 bases; J trimming: 3 bases; junction bases outside the gene matches: 7. There are 16 residues in the CDR3. The germline V gene has CDR1 SGHDT and CDR2 YYEEEE. CDR3 protein: CASSLGVWREEETQYF. CDR3 in DNA: TGTGCCAGCAGCTTGGGGGTTTGGCGGGAGGAAGAGACCCAGTACTTC. The whole variable domain, filled in from reference TRBV5-6 and TRBJ2-5, reads DAGVTQSPTHLIKTRGQQVTLRCSPKSGHDTVSWYQQALGQGPQFIFQYYEEEERQRGNFPDRFSGHQFPNYSSELNVNALLLGDSALYLCASSLGVWREEETQYFGPGTRLLVL.

This clone has more than one count but fewer than ten. The rearrangement links TRBV5-1 to TRBJ1-1, with 7 bases lining up with TRBD1. CDR3 size: 14 residues. CDR1 SGHRS and CDR2 YFSETQ come from the germline V gene. V lost 3 bases and J lost 1; bases outside the gene matches: 3. The CDR3 region is CASSSQGWNTEAFF. The CDR3 DNA follows: TGCGCCAGCAGCTCACAGGGGTGGAACACTGAAGCTTTCTTT.

This clone was picked up many times. The CDR3 DNA follows: TGTGCCAGCAGCCTAACGACAGGGCGGATGAACACTGAAGCTTTCTTT. Encoded protein: CASSLTTGRMNTEAFF. The chain joins TRBV14 to TRBJ1-1; the match to TRBD1 covers 7 bases. The trim removed 4 bases at V and 0 bases at J, leaving 8 bases unmatched. This CDR3 comprises 16 residues. Germline CDR1 reads SGHDN; CDR2 reads FVKESK.

Comments on this clone: The junction does not match germline at one end; this may be a read error. The chain uses TRBV6-6 and TRBJ1-5; D not certain. Germline CDR1 and CDR2: MNHNY and SVGAGI (reference sequence). This CDR3 is built from 13 residues. CDR3 in DNA: TGTGCCAGCAGTTTTAAGGGAAATCAGCTCCAGCATTTT. Protein product: CASSFKGNQLQHF.

The chain couples TRBV6-1 to TRBJ2-6, with no clear D. Trimming left V 1 base short and J 0 bases short, with 4 bases between. CDR1 and CDR2 from the germline V gene are MNHNS and SASEGT. The CDR3 loop spans 15 amino acids. In DNA, the CDR3 is TGTGCCAGCAGTGAAGGGGGCTCTGGGGCCAACGTCCTGACTTTC. Protein: CASSEGGSGANVLTF.

V gene TRBV6-6 combines with J gene TRBJ2-5, with 9 bases matching TRBD2. Germline V gene data show CDR1 as MNHNY and CDR2 as SVGAGI (reference sequence). The trim removed 6 bases at V and 1 base at J, leaving 3 bases unmatched. The CDR3 totals 14 residues. As DNA, the CDR3 is TGTGCCAGCAGAAGACTAGCGGCCCAAGAGACCCAGTACTTC. This gives the protein CASRRLAAQETQYF.

This clone has a handful of counts. The chain employs TRBV9 and TRBJ2-2, with D maybe TRBD2 (5 bases). Trimming pared 2 bases from V and 4 bases from J, leaving 12 bases between. In germline, CDR1 is SGDLS, CDR2 YYNGEE. This CDR3 region has 15 residues. The CDR3 DNA sequence: TGTGCCAGCAGCGTCCGGGGAGCGCCCACCGGGGAGCTGTTTTTT. Protein product: CASSVRGAPTGELFF.

The V gene is TRBV7-9, the J gene TRBJ2-6; D call uncertain. V gave up 4 bases and J gave up 1 base, with 11 bases separating them. Germline loops: CDR1 SEHNR, CDR2 FQNEAQ (reference sequence). The CDR3 consists of 16 residues. CDR3 in amino acids: CASSSIRASGANVLTF. The CDR3, as DNA: TGTGCCAGCAGCTCTATACGGGCGTCTGGGGCCAACGTCCTGACTTTC.

The chain employs TRBV5-1 and TRBJ2-1; 11 bases match TRBD2. The ends lost 4 bases at V and 8 bases at J; junction bases unmatched: 11. The length of the CDR3 is 16 residues. CDR1 is SGHRS, CDR2 YFSETQ, per germline. The CDR3 is CASSLTPGLAEDEQFF. CDR3 nucleotide sequence: TGCGCCAGCAGCCTAACCCCGGGACTAGCGGAGGATGAGCAGTTCTTC.

The J gene is TRBJ2-2, the V gene TRBV4-1; 9 bases map to TRBD2. This CDR3 contains 22 residues. Germline V gene sequence: CDR1 MGHRA, CDR2 YSYEKL. V shed 2 bases, J shed 0 bases, and the junction held 19 bases outside the gene matches. The DNA of the CDR3 is TGCGCCAGCAGCCAAAATGTTGCATTGGGGGATACTAGCGGGTCGAACACCGGGGAGCTGTTTTTT. It specifies CASSQNVALGDTSGSNTGELFF.

The CDR3 sequence is CASSTLAGQETQYF. The CDR3 coding sequence is TGTGCCAGCAGCACCTTAGCGGGACAAGAGACCCAGTACTTC. This chain connects TRBV7-2 to TRBJ2-5; 8 bases align to TRBD2. Per the germline V gene, CDR1 is SGHTA and CDR2 is FQGNSA. Trimming took 5 bases from V and 2 from J; bases not matched to a gene: 4. CDR3 size: 14 residues. Supplemented by reference TRBV7-2 and TRBJ2-5, the full variable domain reads GAGVSQSPSNKVTEKGKDVELRCDPISGHTALYWYRQSLGQGLEFLIYFQGNSAPDKSGLPSDRFSAERTGGSVSTLTIQRTQQEDSAVYLCASSTLAGQETQYFGPGTRLLVL.

V usage is TRBV7-9 and J usage is TRBJ2-2; no definite D call. With 6 bases removed from V and 5 bases from J, the gap between germline ends came to 16 bases. The CDR3 has 15 amino acids. Germline V gives CDR1 SEHNR, CDR2 FQNEAQ (reference sequence). The CDR3 DNA is TGTGCCAGCAGTCGGACGGCCTCGAGGACCGGGGAGCTGTTTTTT. This encodes CASSRTASRTGELFF.

The chain recombines TRBV14 with TRBJ2-1; D unresolved. V shed 2 bases and J shed 5 bases, with 4 bases lying between them. The CDR3 covers 12 residues. The germline gives CDR1 SGHDN, CDR2 FVKESK. The CDR3 here is CASSQINNEQFF. The DNA for the CDR3 is TGTGCCAGCAGCCAAATCAACAATGAGCAGTTCTTC.

This clone was observed a few times. The rearrangement links TRBV21-1 to TRBJ2-1. TRBV21-1 is a documented pseudogene. CDR3 size: 13 residues. DNA for the CDR3: TGTGCCAGCAGGTCCGGGCCCTCCTTCCCTCAGTTCTTC. Translating it yields CASRSGPSFPQFF.

This rearrangement joins TRBV18 to TRBJ2-1; possible D gene TRBD2, 6 bases. There are 16 residues in the CDR3. Germline lookup yields CDR1 KGHSH and CDR2 LQKENI. The V end was cut by 1 base, the J end by 0 bases, with 10 bases between. CDR3 region: CASSPLAESSYNEQFF. The CDR3, as DNA: TGTGCCAGCTCACCACTAGCGGAGAGCTCCTACAATGAGCAGTTCTTC.

This clone was seen a few times. V is TRBV6-5 and J is TRBJ2-5; 9 bases are a match to TRBD1. The junction had 4 bases not matched to a gene; V was cut back by 2 bases and J by 12 bases. CDR1 and CDR2 (germline): MNHEY, SVGAGI. This CDR3 has 12 amino acids. As DNA, the CDR3 is TGTGCCAGCAGTTACCGGGACAGGGAAAAGTACTTC. The encoded protein is CASSYRDREKYF.

The genes are TRBV10-2 and TRBJ1-1, with D tentatively TRBD1 (6 bases). The CDR3 has 14 residues. V was trimmed by 6 bases and J by 0 bases, leaving 11 bases between them. Germline CDR1 and CDR2: WSHSY and SAAADI. CDR3: CASSKQGMNTEAFF. The DNA for the CDR3 is TGCGCCAGCAGCAAACAGGGAATGAACACTGAAGCTTTCTTT.

The chain links TRBV19 to TRBJ1-2; no definite D call. V lost 2 bases and J lost 8, with 21 bases in between. The CDR3 runs 16 residues. CDR1 is LNHDA, CDR2 SQIVND, per germline (reference sequence). CDR3 region: CASSINHEENPGGYTF. As DNA, the CDR3 is TGTGCCAGTAGTATAAATCATGAGGAGAATCCTGGAGGCTACACCTTC.

This clone was recorded a few times. V and J are TRBV11-2 and TRBJ2-1; TRBD2 matches at 8 bases. The germline CDR1 and CDR2 sequences are SGHAT and FQNNGV. The CDR3 sequence is 17 residues long. Unmatched junction bases numbered 9, after V lost 4 bases and J lost 1 base. The CDR3 bases are TGTGCCAGCAGCTGGGAAGCGGGAGACGTGTCCTACAATGAGCAGTTCTTC. Translation gives CASSWEAGDVSYNEQFF.

The V gene is TRBV10-2, the J gene TRBJ2-2, with D perhaps matching TRBD2 (6 bases). CDR1 is WSHSY and CDR2 is SAAADI in the germline V gene. The germline V and J ends were trimmed by 8 bases and 2 bases, with 15 bases remaining between them. The CDR3 consists of 15 residues. This chain's CDR3 is CASGGRGTNTGELFF. DNA of the CDR3: TGCGCCAGCGGAGGGCGGGGTACCAACACCGGGGAGCTGTTTTTT.